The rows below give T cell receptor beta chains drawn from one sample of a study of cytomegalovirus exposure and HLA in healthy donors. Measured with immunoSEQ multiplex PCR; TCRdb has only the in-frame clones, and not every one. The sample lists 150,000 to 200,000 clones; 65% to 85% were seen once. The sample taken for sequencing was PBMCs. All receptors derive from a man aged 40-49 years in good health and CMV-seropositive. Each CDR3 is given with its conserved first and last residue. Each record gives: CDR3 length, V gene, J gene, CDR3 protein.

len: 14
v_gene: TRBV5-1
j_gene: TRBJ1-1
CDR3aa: CASSARGMNTEAFF

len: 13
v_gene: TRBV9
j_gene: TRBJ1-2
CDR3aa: CASSTGGVYGYTF

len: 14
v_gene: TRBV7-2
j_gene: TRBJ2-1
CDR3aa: CASSLSRFGNEQFF

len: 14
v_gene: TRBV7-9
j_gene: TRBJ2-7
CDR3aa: CASSKDRAGDEQYF

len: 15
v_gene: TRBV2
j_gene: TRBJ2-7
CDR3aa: CASSQTGTGLLEQYF

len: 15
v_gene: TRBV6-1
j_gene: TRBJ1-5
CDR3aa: CASSESGYSNQPQHF

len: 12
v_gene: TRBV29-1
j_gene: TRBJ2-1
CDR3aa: CSVGPNSNEQFF

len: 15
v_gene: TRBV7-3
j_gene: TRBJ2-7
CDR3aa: CASSFTGQGAGEQYF

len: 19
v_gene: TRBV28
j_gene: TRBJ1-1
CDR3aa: CASSFRWGNPRGVNTEAFF

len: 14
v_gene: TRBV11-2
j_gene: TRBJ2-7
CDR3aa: CASRSTGTFYEQYF

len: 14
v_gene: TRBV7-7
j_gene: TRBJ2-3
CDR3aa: CASSLAGATDTQYF

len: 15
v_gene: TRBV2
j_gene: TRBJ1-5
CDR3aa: CASSGPTVNSGTQHF

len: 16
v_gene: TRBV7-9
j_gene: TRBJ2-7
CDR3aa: CASSLEGAGELGEQYF

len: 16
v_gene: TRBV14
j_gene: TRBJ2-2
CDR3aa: CASSPRLATNTGELFF

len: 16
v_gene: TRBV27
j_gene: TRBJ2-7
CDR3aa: CASSPSRGVSSYEQYF

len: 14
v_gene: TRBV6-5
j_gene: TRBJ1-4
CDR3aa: CASRQGWANEKLFF

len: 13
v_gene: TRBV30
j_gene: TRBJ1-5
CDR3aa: CAWSGLGNQPQHF

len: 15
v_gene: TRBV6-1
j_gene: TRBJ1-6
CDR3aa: CASSESAGYNSPLHF

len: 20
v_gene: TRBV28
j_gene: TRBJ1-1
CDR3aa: CASSRMGTGTPVAMNTEAFF

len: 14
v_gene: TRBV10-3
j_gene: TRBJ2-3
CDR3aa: CAIGDSSQTDTQYF

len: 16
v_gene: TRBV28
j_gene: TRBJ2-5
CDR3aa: CASSPDRGRNQETQYF

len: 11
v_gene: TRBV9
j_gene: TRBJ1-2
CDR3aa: CASSVGQGGTF

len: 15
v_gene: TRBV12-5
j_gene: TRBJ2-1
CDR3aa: CASGLVRQRDNEQFF

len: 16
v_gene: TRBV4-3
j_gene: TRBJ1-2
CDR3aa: CASSQDPRTANYGYTF

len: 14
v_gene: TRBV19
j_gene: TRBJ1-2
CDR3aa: CASSTRTPLDGYTF

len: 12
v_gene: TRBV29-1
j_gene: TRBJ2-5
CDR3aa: CSARQGGETQYF

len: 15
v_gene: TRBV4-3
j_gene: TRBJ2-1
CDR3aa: CASSRLADSYNEQFF

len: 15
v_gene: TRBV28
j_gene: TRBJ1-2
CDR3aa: CASTGQGSPSYGYTF

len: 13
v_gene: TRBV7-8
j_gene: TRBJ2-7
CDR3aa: CASSLVRTYEQYF

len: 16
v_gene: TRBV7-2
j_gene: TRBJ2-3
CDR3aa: CASSRRLAGARDTQYF

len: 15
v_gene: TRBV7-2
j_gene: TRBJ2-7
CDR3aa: CASSLTGGSVGEQYF

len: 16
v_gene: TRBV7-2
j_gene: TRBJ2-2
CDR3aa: CASSLTRAGSTGELFF

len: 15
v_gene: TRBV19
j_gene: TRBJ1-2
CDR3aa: CASSAAGTGAKGYTF

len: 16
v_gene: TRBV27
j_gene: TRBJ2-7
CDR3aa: CASSAGQGASSYEQYF

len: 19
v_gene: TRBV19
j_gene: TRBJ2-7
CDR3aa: CASSPIRLDSGGSSYEQYF

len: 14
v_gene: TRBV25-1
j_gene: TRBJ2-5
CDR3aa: CASSEYRGQETQYF

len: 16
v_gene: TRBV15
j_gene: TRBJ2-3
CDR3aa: CATSNIQGRSTDTQYF

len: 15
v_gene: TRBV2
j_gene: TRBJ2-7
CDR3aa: CASSGREAGTYEQYF

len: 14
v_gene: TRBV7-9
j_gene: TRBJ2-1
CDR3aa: CASRGLAAYNEQFF

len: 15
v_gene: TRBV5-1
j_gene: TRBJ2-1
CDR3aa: CASSLELAGVNEQFF

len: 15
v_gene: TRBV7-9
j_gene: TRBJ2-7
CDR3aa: CASSYGTSGSYEQYF

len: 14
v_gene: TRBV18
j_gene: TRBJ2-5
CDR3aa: CASSQPGGEETQYF

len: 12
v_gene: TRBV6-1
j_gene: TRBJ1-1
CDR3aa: CASSKRQPEAFF

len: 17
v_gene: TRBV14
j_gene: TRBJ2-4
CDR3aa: CASPWGVGPGGKNIQYF

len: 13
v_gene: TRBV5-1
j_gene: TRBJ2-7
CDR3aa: CASGEGRTYEQYF

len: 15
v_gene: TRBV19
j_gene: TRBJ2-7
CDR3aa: CASSARLAASYEQYF

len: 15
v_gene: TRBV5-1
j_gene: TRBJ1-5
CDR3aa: CASSLDPKADQPQHF

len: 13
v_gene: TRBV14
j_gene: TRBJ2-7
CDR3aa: CASSQVGGYEQYF

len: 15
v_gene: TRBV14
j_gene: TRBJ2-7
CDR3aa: CASSQGLLNGYEQYF

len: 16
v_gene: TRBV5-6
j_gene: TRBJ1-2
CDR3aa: CASSFLGTGGDYGYTF

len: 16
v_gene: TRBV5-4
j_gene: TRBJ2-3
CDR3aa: CASSSLAGGPVNTQYF

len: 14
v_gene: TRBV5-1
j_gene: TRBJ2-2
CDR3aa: CASSLVQNTGELFF

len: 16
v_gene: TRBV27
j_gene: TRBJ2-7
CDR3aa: CASNPVGLAPSYEQYF

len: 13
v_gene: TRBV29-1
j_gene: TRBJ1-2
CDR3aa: CSGQPGGTYGYTF